These 5 T cell receptor beta chains were sequenced from one sample in a study of CD8 T cells in Susac syndrome. RNA, at about 0.5 to 1 ug, was reverse transcribed with random hexamers. TCRdb analysed the immunoSEQ multiplex PCR reads with MiXCR anew, one entry per CDR3 protein. The sample lists about 300,000 distinct CDR3 sequences, 92% occurring once. The sequencing input was CD4+ T cells from PBMCs. These receptors came from a human donor with multiple sclerosis.

V and J are TRBV2 and TRBJ2-1; D is ambiguous. Per the germline V gene, CDR1 is SNHLY and CDR2 is FYNNEI. Trimming shortened V by 2 bases and J by 9 bases, and 14 bases separated the two germline ends. This CDR3 has 14 amino acids. CDR3 residues: CASSELVGLGEQFF. The DNA for the CDR3 is TGTGCCAGCAGTGAATTGGTAGGGCTGGGTGAGCAGTTCTTC.

The chain couples TRBV20-1 to TRBJ2-1, with 14 bases lining up with TRBD2. Trimming at V came to 6 bases and at J to 14 bases, leaving 12 bases not matched to a gene. CDR3 length: 14 amino acids. Germline-derived CDR1 and CDR2 are DFQATT and SNEGSKA (reference sequence). The DNA of the CDR3 is TGCAGTGCCCAGTCCGGGACTAGCGGGAGTAGCGAGTTCTTC. Amino acids: CSAQSGTSGSSEFF.

The CDR3 loop reads CATSDDAGPTYNEQFF. The DNA for the CDR3 is TGTGCCACCAGTGATGATGCCGGACCAACCTACAATGAGCAGTTCTTC. This sequence joins TRBV24-1 and TRBJ2-1; D not certain. V dropped 3 bases and J dropped 2 bases, with 13 bases sitting between them. The V gene's germline CDR1 is KGHDR and CDR2 SFDVKD. This CDR3 is built from 16 residues.

The chain recombines TRBV24-1 with TRBJ2-5; the D is unclear. The CDR3 is 12 residues long. Looked up from germline, CDR1 is KGHDR and CDR2 is SFDVKD. V was trimmed by 1 base and J by 5 bases, leaving 4 bases between them. Written as DNA, the CDR3 is TGTGCCACCAGTGATTTTTCCGAGACCCAGTACTTC. Translation: CATSDFSETQYF.

This chain joins TRBV20-1 and TRBJ2-2; TRBD2 agrees at 9 bases. Germline CDR1 is DFQATT and CDR2 is SNEGSKA (reference sequence). V shed 0 bases, J shed 6 bases, and the junction held 8 bases outside the gene matches. The CDR3 totals 16 residues. The CDR3 spells CSARDRRRGGSGELFF. CDR3 in DNA: TGCAGTGCTAGAGATAGAAGGCGGGGGGGATCCGGGGAGCTGTTTTTT.